This is a list of T cell receptor beta chains from one sample in a study of cytomegalovirus exposure and HLA in healthy donors. TCRdb's copy holds only in-frame clones and misses some; the assay was immunoSEQ multiplex PCR. The repertoire has 150,000 to 200,000 clones, 84% of them found once; the top ten carry 10%. Material: PBMCs. These receptors were collected from a young man in good health and CMV-seropositive. CDR3s include the opening cysteine and the closing phenylalanine or tryptophan. Fields, in order: J gene, CDR3 length, clone size, V gene, CDR3 protein. Where a row states a size, it is once, few, many or the class of an expanded clone; other rows omit it.

TRBJ2-3,15,NA,TRBV5-1,CASSLGGLDTDTQYF
TRBJ1-3,16,NA,TRBV2,CASSEEAGSGGNTIYF
TRBJ1-1,13,NA,TRBV2,CASGSAGGTEAFF
TRBJ1-5,14,NA,TRBV6-5,CASSYRRINQPQHF
TRBJ1-4,11,NA,TRBV29-1,CSGWDSEKLFF
TRBJ2-3,13,NA,TRBV2,CASSPTGGDTQYF
TRBJ2-5,13,NA,TRBV7-3,CASSWTGGETQYF
TRBJ2-2,16,NA,TRBV11-1,CASSHAMSQRTGELFF
TRBJ1-1,12,NA,TRBV29-1,CSVEGQNTEAFF
TRBJ1-5,15,NA,TRBV19,CASSEAGNLVQPQHF
TRBJ1-2,15,NA,TRBV27,CASSFVSAGRYGYTF
TRBJ2-5,15,NA,TRBV5-6,CASSLWTSDQETQYF
TRBJ2-7,15,NA,TRBV19,CASSRQPGLIYEQYF
TRBJ1-6,14,NA,TRBV11-2,CASSPTGKGSPLHF
TRBJ2-2,16,NA,TRBV7-6,CASSLASGRATGELFF
TRBJ2-1,14,NA,TRBV28,CASSRDRGLNEQFF
TRBJ1-3,15,NA,TRBV5-4,CASSFTGAQGNTIYF
TRBJ2-7,15,NA,TRBV6-5,CASSYEAGDTYEQYF
TRBJ2-3,12,NA,TRBV10-3,CAISNYVDTQYF
TRBJ2-5,14,once,TRBV19,CASRGGHRPETQYF
TRBJ2-5,15,NA,TRBV7-8,CASSLSEGLGETQYF
TRBJ2-7,13,NA,TRBV6-6,CASQTSGSYEQYF
TRBJ2-3,16,once,TRBV11-2,CASSLGAETSTDTQYF
TRBJ2-5,18,NA,TRBV7-2,CASSLAHILAVDQETQYF
TRBJ2-7,13,many,TRBV7-9,CASRTLYRDEQYF
TRBJ2-3,12,NA,TRBV29-1,CSVETSTDTQYF
TRBJ1-2,14,NA,TRBV2,CASTMGQGDYGYTF
TRBJ1-5,17,NA,TRBV2,CASSPGLISSSNQPQHF
TRBJ2-3,16,NA,TRBV7-2,CASSSSTGGFTDTQYF
TRBJ2-2,15,NA,TRBV28,CASTRTSGRIGELFF
TRBJ1-4,14,NA,TRBV7-6,CASSPTGAGEKLFF
TRBJ2-3,18,NA,TRBV27,CASRTPHGGQGETDTQYF
TRBJ1-1,14,NA,TRBV21-1,CASSKGGLGTEAFF
TRBJ1-2,16,NA,TRBV27,CASSLVSVLGAHGYTF